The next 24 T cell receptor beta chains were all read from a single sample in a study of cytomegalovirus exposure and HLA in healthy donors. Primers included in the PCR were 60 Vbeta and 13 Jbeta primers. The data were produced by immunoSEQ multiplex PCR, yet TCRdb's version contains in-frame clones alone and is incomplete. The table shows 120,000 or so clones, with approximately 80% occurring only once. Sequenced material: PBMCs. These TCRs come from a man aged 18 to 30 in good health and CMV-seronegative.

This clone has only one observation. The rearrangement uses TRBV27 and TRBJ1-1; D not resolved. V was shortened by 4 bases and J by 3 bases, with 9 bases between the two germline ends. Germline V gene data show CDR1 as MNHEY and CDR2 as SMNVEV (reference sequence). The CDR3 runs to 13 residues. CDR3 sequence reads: CASSSRGYTEAFF. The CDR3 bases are TGTGCCAGCAGTTCCCGGGGATACACTGAAGCTTTCTTT.

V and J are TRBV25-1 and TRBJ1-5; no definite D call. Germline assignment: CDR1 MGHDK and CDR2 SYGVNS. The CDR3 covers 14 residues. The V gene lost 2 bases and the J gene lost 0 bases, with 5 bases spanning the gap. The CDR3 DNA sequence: TGTGCCAGCAGTGAACGGGATAGCAATCAGCCCCAGCATTTT. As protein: CASSERDSNQPQHF.

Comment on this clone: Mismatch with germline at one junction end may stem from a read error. CDR3 residues: CSSSALNSPLHF. DNA for the CDR3: TGTTCCAGCAGCGCCCTAAACTCACCCCTCCACTTT. The chain employs TRBV7-9 and TRBJ1-6; no clear D gene. Per germline, CDR1 SEHNR and CDR2 FQNEAQ (reference sequence). The CDR3 runs to 12 residues.

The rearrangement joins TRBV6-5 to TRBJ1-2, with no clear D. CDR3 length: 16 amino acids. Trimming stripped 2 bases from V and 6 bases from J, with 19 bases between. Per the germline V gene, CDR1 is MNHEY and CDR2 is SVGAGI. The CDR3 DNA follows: TGTGCCAGCAGTTACACCCTGACTCCTGCGGGAAATGGCTACACCTTC. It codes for CASSYTLTPAGNGYTF.

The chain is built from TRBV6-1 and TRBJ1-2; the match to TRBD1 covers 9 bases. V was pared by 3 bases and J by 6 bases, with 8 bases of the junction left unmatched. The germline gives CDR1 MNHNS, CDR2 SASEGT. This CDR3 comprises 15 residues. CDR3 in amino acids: CASSDPGQGSHGYTF. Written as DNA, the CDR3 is TGTGCCAGCAGTGATCCGGGACAGGGTTCGCATGGCTACACCTTC.

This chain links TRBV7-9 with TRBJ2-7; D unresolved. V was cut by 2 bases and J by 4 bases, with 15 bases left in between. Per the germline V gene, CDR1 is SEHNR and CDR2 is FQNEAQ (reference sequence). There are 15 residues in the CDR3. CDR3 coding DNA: TGTGCCAGCAGCTTAAGTCGGGTCAAGGAGTACGAGCAGTACTTC. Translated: CASSLSRVKEYEQYF.

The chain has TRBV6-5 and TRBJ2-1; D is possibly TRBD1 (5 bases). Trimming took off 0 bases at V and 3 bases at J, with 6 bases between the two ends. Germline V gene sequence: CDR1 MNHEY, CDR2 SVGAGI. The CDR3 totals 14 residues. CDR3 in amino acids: CASSYSDSYNEQFF. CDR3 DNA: TGTGCCAGCAGTTACTCAGACAGCTACAATGAGCAGTTCTTC.

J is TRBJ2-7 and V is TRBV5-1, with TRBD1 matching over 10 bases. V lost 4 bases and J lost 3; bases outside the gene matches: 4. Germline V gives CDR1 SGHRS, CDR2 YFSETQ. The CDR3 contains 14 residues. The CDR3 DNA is TGCGCCAGCAGCCCCGGGACAGGGGACTACGAGCAGTACTTC. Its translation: CASSPGTGDYEQYF.

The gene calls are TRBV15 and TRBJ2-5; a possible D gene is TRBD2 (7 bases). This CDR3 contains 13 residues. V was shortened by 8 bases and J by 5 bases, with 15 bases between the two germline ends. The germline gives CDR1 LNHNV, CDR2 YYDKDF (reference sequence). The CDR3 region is CATSGGGEETQYF. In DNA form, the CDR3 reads TGTGCCACCTCGGGCGGGGGCGAGGAGACCCAGTACTTC.

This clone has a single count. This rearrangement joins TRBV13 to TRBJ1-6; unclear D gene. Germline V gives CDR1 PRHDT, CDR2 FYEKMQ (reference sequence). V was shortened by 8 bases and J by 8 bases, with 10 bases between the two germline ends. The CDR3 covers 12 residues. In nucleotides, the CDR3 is TGTGCCAGCGCCAGCGAGTATTCACCCCTCCACTTT. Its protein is CASASEYSPLHF.

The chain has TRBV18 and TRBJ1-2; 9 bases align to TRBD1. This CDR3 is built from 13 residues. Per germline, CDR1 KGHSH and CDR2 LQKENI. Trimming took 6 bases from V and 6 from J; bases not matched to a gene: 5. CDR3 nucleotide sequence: TGTGCCAGCTCGCCCACAGGGGGCGATGGCTACACCTTC. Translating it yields CASSPTGGDGYTF.

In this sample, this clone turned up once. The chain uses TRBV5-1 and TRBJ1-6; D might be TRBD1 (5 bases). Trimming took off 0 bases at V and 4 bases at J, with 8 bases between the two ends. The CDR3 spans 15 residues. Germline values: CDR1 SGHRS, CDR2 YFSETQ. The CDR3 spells CASSLETAYNSPLHF. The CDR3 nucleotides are TGCGCCAGCAGCTTGGAGACAGCTTATAATTCACCCCTCCACTTT. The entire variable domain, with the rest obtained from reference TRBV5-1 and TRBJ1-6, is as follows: KAGVTQTPRYLIKTRGQQVTLSCSPISGHRSVSWYQQTPGQGLQFLFEYFSETQRNKGNFPGRFSGRQFSNSRSEMNVSTLELGDSALYLCASSLETAYNSPLHFGNGTRLTVT.

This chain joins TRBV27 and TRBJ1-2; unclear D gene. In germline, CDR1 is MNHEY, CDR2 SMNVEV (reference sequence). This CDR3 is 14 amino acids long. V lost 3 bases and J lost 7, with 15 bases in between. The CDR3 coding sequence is TGTGCCAGCAGTTTGACTGGGGTGGGAGGTGGCTACACCTTC. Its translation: CASSLTGVGGGYTF.

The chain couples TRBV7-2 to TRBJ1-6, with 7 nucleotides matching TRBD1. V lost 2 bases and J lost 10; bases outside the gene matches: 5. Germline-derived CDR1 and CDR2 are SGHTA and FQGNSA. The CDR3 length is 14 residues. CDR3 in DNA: TGTGCCAGCAGCTTATTAGGGGGCGAGTCACCCCTCCACTTT. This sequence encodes CASSLLGGESPLHF.

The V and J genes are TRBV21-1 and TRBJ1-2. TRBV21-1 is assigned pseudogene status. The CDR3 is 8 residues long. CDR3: CATLPGVF. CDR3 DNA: TGTGCCACCTTGCCGGGGGTCTTC.

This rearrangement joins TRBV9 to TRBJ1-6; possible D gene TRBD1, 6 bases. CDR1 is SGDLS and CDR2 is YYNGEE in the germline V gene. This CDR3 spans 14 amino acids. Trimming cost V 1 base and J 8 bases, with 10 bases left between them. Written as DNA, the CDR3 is TGTGCCAGCAGCGTACAGGGGTCAGATTCACCCCTCCACTTT. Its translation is CASSVQGSDSPLHF. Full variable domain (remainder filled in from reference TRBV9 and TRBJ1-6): DSGVTQTPKHLITATGQRVTLRCSPRSGDLSVYWYQQSLDQGLQFLIQYYNGEERAKGNILERFSAQQFPDLHSELNLSSLELGDSALYFCASSVQGSDSPLHFGNGTRLTVT.

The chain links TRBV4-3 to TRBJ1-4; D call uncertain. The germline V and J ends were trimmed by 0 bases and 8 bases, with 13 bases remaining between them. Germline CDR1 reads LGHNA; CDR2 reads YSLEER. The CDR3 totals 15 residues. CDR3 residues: CASSQDRQTFEKLFF. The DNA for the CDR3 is TGCGCCAGCAGCCAAGATCGTCAGACATTCGAAAAACTGTTTTTT.

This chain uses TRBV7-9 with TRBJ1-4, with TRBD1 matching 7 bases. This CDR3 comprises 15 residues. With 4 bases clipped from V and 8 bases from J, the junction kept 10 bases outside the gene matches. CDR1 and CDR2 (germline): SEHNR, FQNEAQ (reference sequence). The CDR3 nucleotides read TGTGCCAGCAGCTACGACAGGGCGGTGAGCGAAAAACTGTTTTTT. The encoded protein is CASSYDRAVSEKLFF. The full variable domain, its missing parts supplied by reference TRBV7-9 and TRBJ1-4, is DTGVSQNPRHKITKRGQNVTFRCDPISEHNRLYWYRQTLGQGPEFLTYFQNEAQLEKSRLLSDRFSAERPKGSFSTLEIQRTEQGDSAMYLCASSYDRAVSEKLFFGSGTQLSVL.

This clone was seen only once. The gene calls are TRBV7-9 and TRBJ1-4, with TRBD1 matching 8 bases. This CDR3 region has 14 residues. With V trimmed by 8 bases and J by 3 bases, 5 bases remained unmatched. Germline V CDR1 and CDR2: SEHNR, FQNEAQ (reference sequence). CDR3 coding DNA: TGTGCCAGCTCTCCGGGACAGGCTAATGAAAAACTGTTTTTT. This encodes CASSPGQANEKLFF.

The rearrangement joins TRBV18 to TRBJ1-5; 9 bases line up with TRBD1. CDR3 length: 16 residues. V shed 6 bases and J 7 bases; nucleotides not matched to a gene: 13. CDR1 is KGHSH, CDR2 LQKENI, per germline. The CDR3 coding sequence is TGTGCCAGCTCGGCGCCCGAGGGACAGGGCGCGCAGCCCCAGCATTTT. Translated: CASSAPEGQGAQPQHF.

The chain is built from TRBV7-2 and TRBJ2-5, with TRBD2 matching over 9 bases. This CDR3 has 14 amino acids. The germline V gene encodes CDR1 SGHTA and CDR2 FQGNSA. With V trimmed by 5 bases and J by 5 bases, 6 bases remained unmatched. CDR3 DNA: TGTGCCAGCAGCCAAGGGGCGGGGGGGGAGACCCAGTACTTC. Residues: CASSQGAGGETQYF.

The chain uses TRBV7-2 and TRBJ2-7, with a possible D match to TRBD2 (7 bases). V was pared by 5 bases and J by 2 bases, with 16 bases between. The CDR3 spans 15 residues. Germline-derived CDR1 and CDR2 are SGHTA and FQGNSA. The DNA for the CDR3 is TGTGCCAGCAGCCTGGAAAGGGGGGGAACCTACGAGCAGTACTTC. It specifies CASSLERGGTYEQYF.

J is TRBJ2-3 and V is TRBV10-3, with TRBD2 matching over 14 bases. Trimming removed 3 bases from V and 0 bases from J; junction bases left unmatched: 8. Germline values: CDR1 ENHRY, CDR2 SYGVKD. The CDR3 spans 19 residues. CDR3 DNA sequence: TGTGCCATCAGTGACGGACTAGCGGGGGGCCTTACTAGCACAGATACGCAGTATTTT. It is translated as CAISDGLAGGLTSTDTQYF.

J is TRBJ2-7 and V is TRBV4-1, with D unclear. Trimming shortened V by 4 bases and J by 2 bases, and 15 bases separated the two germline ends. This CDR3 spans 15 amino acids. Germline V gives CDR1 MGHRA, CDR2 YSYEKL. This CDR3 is CASSPLVAVPYEQYF. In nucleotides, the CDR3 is TGCGCCAGCAGCCCATTAGTGGCGGTCCCCTACGAGCAGTACTTC.